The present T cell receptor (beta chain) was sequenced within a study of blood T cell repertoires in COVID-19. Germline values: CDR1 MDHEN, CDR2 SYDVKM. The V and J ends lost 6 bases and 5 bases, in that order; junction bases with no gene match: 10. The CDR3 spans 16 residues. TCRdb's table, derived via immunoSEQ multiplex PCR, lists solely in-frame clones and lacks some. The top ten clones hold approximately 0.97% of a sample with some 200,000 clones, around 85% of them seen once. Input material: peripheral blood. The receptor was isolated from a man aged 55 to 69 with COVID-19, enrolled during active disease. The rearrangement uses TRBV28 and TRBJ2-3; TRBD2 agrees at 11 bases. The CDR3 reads CASSLGLAVRGDTQYF. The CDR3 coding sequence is TGTGCCAGCAGCCTGGGACTAGCGGTTCGTGGAGATACGCAGTATTTT.